Below are 26 T cell receptor beta chains sequenced from a single sample in a study of identical twins. One entry per CDR3 protein results from TCRdb running MiXCR on the 5' RACE reads. The table shows over 550,000 distinct CDR3 sequences, with 7% to 7.5% occurring only once. A further study also used this sample, focusing on yellow fever vaccine responses in identical twins.

Sequencing was done on a sample of PBMCs. These receptors were obtained from a woman between 18 and 29 years old in good health.

This clonotype was picked up a small number of times. The chain combines TRBV7-8 with TRBJ2-3; D call uncertain. CDR1 and CDR2 (germline): SGHVS, FQNEAQ. The V gene lost 5 bases and the J gene lost 2 bases, with 14 bases spanning the gap. The CDR3 sequence is 15 residues long. CDR3 protein: CASSTSPATTDTQYF. The CDR3 bases are TGTGCCAGCAGCACCTCTCCGGCGACCACAGATACGCAGTATTTT.

The chain links TRBV4-1 to TRBJ2-1, with 10 bases fitting TRBD2. Trimming at V came to 0 bases and at J to 14 bases, leaving 7 bases not matched to a gene. This CDR3 spans 14 amino acids. Germline V gene lookup returns CDR1 MGHRA and CDR2 YSYEKL. The CDR3 nucleotides are TGCGCCAGCAGCCAAGAAGGAGCGGGAGGGCCGGAGTTCTTC. This translates into CASSQEGAGGPEFF.

This clonotype was counted only a few times. V gene TRBV12-3 or TRBV12-4 combines with J gene TRBJ2-7, with 7 bases aligning to TRBD2. The CDR3 sequence is 14 residues long. J lost 2 bases, V lost 3 bases, and 4 bases had no gene match. The CDR3 region has the DNA TGTGCCAGCAGTTTTGGGGGGGGAGCCTACGAGCAGTACTTC. Its translation is CASSFGGGAYEQYF.

This clonotype was detected ten times or more. This rearrangement joins TRBV6-5 to TRBJ2-7; tentative D call: TRBD2 (6 bases). Trimming cost V 2 bases and J 7 bases, with 18 bases left between them. This CDR3 contains 15 residues. In germline, CDR1 is MNHEY, CDR2 SVGAGI. CDR3 DNA sequence: TGTGCCAGCAGTTACGTCCAGGGACGACTAGAAGAGCAGTACTTC. Protein sequence: CASSYVQGRLEEQYF.

The sample holds one count of this clonotype. The CDR3 DNA is TGTGCCAGCAGTGATCCGTGGACAGGGTTCTACGAGCAGTACGTC. Translated: CASSDPWTGFYEQYV. The chain uses TRBV6-1 and TRBJ2-7; 8 bases agree with TRBD1. Trimming cost V 3 bases and J 3 bases; bases outside gene matches: 7. CDR1 is MNHNS and CDR2 is SASEGT in the germline V gene. The CDR3 loop spans 15 amino acids.

The chain has TRBV20-1 and TRBJ2-3, with D uncertain. Trimming took 1 base from V and 2 from J, leaving 16 bases between them. Per germline, CDR1 DFQATT and CDR2 SNEGSKA (reference sequence). This CDR3 spans 16 amino acids. As DNA, the CDR3 is TGCAGTGCTAGAGTCTCAGACCCGTCCCACACAGATACGCAGTATTTT. This translates into CSARVSDPSHTDTQYF.

V and J are TRBV14 and TRBJ2-1; TRBD1 might be the D (5 bases). The ends were cut back, 0 bases at V and 5 bases at J, with 14 bases in the middle. This CDR3 is built from 16 residues. Germline V gene sequence: CDR1 SGHDN, CDR2 FVKESK. This CDR3 reads CASSQEAGQGNNEQFF. The CDR3 DNA reads TGTGCCAGCAGCCAAGAGGCAGGGCAGGGTAACAATGAGCAGTTCTTC. Combining the CDR3 with reference TRBV14 and TRBJ2-1 gives the whole variable domain EAGVTQFPSHSVIEKGQTVTLRCDPISGHDNLYWYRRVMGKEIKFLLHFVKESKQDESGMPNNRFLAERTGGTYSTLKVQPAELEDSGVYFCASSQEAGQGNNEQFFGPGTRLTVL.

This clonotype appeared a few times. The rearrangement joins TRBV12-3 or TRBV12-4 to TRBJ1-5, with 10 bases lining up with TRBD1. This CDR3 contains 15 residues. The ends lost 6 bases at V and 6 bases at J; junction bases unmatched: 8. CDR3: CASRRGQGDSQPQHF. As DNA, the CDR3 is TGTGCCAGCAGACGTGGACAGGGGGATAGTCAGCCCCAGCATTTT.

Only a few counts were recorded for this clonotype. This chain joins TRBV3-1 and TRBJ2-1, with TRBD1 identical over 12 bases. The CDR3 length is 15 residues. Germline V CDR1 and CDR2: LGHDT, YNNKEL (reference sequence). The V segment lost 3 bases and the J segment 6 bases; nucleotides outside the gene matches: 3. CDR3 protein: CASSHRDRGLNEQFF. The CDR3 DNA sequence: TGTGCCAGCAGCCACCGGGACAGGGGGCTCAATGAGCAGTTCTTC.

This clonotype was observed a handful of times. The chain combines TRBV12-3 or TRBV12-4 with TRBJ2-7; tentative D call: TRBD2 (6 bases). The CDR3 is 13 amino acids. Deletions cut 7 bases from V and 2 bases from J, with 12 bases between. CDR3 region: CASKIAATYEQYF. In DNA, the CDR3 is TGTGCCAGCAAAATAGCGGCAACCTACGAGCAGTACTTC.

This sequence joins TRBV29-1 and TRBJ2-6; possibly TRBD2 for D (7 bases). With 3 bases removed from V and 3 bases from J, the gap between germline ends came to 9 bases. The CDR3 consists of 14 residues. Germline loops: CDR1 SQVTM, CDR2 ANQGSEA. The CDR3 reads CSVEGGLGANVLTF. The CDR3 DNA is TGCAGCGTTGAGGGGGGGCTTGGGGCCAACGTCCTGACTTTC.

This clonotype was seen a single time. The chain has TRBV5-1 and TRBJ2-5; 7 nucleotides line up with TRBD2. The V gene's germline CDR1 is SGHRS and CDR2 YFSETQ. This CDR3 has 14 amino acids. V lost 4 bases to trimming and J lost 2 bases; unmatched junction nucleotides: 5. In DNA, the CDR3 is TGCGCCAGCAGCCCGGCGGGAGCGCAAGAGACCCAGTACTTC. Encoded protein: CASSPAGAQETQYF.

This clonotype has a count of ten or more. The chain uses TRBV20-1 and TRBJ2-3; 13 bases fit TRBD2. J gave up 8 bases and V 6 bases, and 8 bases lay outside the gene matches. Germline loops: CDR1 DFQATT, CDR2 SNEGSKA (reference sequence). The CDR3 has 14 residues. The CDR3 here is CSAWTSGGLGTQYF. The CDR3 coding sequence is TGCAGTGCCTGGACTAGCGGGGGTTTGGGTACGCAGTATTTT.

The chain uses TRBV7-9 and TRBJ2-1; TRBD1 or TRBD2 may be the D gene (5 bases each). Germline CDR1 reads SEHNR; CDR2 reads FQNEAQ (reference sequence). Trimming shortened V by 6 bases and J by 0 bases, and 12 bases separated the two germline ends. The CDR3 runs to 15 residues. The CDR3 sequence is CASSEGFASYNEQFF. The CDR3 bases are TGTGCCAGCAGTGAGGGGTTCGCCTCCTACAATGAGCAGTTCTTC.

This clonotype was picked up many times. V is TRBV28 and J is TRBJ2-1, with D possibly being TRBD1 or TRBD2 (5 bases each). This CDR3 contains 15 residues. Germline V gene sequence: CDR1 MDHEN, CDR2 SYDVKM. V lost 3 bases and J 9 bases, leaving 18 bases between the germline ends. CDR3 coding DNA: TGTGCCAGCAGTTTTTTCCTAGGGCAGAGGGGTGAGCAGTTCTTC. It is translated as CASSFFLGQRGEQFF.

This clonotype has more than one count but fewer than ten. This chain connects TRBV20-1 to TRBJ2-1; a weak D match, TRBD2 (6 bases). CDR1 and CDR2 (germline): DFQATT, SNEGSKA (reference sequence). The CDR3 totals 12 residues. V was pared by 8 bases and J by 5 bases, with 13 bases between. CDR3 DNA: TGCAGTTCCCGGGACTTACACAATGAGCAGTTCTTC. This encodes CSSRDLHNEQFF.

The sample holds many counts of this clonotype. The rearrangement uses TRBV5-1 and TRBJ2-1; D is perhaps TRBD1 (5 bases). CDR1 is SGHRS and CDR2 is YFSETQ in the germline V gene. CDR3 size: 14 residues. V was cut by 4 bases and J by 7 bases, with 15 bases left in between. CDR3: CASSQAQGSNEQFF. CDR3 coding DNA: TGCGCCAGCAGCCAGGCGCAGGGTAGTAATGAGCAGTTCTTC.

The V call is TRBV5-1, the J call TRBJ2-3; no clear D. Germline loops: CDR1 SGHRS, CDR2 YFSETQ. V lost 0 bases, J lost 0 bases, and 11 bases lay in between. The CDR3 sequence is 16 residues long. The chain's CDR3 is CASSLDFGDSTDTQYF. The CDR3 DNA follows: TGCGCCAGCAGCTTGGATTTTGGGGATAGCACAGATACGCAGTATTTT.

This clonotype was recorded a few times. Here the CDR3 DNA reads TGCAGTGCTAGAGGAGGGACGACCCTGAATTCACCCCTCCACTTT. It yields the protein CSARGGTTLNSPLHF. The V gene is TRBV20-1, the J gene TRBJ1-6; maybe TRBD1 (5 bases). Germline V gene lookup returns CDR1 DFQATT and CDR2 SNEGSKA (reference sequence). This CDR3 has 15 amino acids. Trimming removed 1 base at V and 7 bases at J, with 14 bases between.

The chain employs TRBV2 and TRBJ2-1, with D perhaps TRBD1 or TRBD2 (5 bases each). The V gene lost 2 bases and the J gene lost 3 bases, with 11 bases spanning the gap. CDR1 and CDR2 (germline): SNHLY, FYNNEI. The CDR3 is 15 amino acids. For the CDR3, the DNA is TGTGCCAGCAGTGAAAGGCTGGGGGACTACAATGAGCAGTTCTTC. It codes for CASSERLGDYNEQFF.

This clonotype was seen at least ten times. V gene TRBV24-1 combines with J gene TRBJ2-2, with a tentative D call TRBD2 (5 bases). Germline V gene sequence: CDR1 KGHDR, CDR2 SFDVKD. V lost 8 bases and J lost 6, with 12 bases in between. This CDR3 spans 13 amino acids. CDR3 nucleotides: TGTGCCACCATGGGAGAGGAGTCCGGGGAGCTGTTTTTT. Protein sequence: CATMGEESGELFF.

The chain recombines TRBV2 with TRBJ2-7; D is uncertain. CDR3 length: 12 amino acids. Trimming pared 7 bases from V and 3 bases from J, leaving 10 bases between. Germline V lookup: CDR1 SNHLY, CDR2 FYNNEI. CDR3 region: CASIRDGYEQYF. CDR3 coding DNA: TGTGCCAGCATCCGAGACGGCTACGAGCAGTACTTC.

The chain has TRBV27 and TRBJ2-2; 8 bases align to TRBD2. Per the germline V gene, CDR1 is MNHEY and CDR2 is SMNVEV (reference sequence). Trimming removed 4 bases from V and 3 bases from J; junction bases left unmatched: 1. CDR3 size: 14 residues. The CDR3 DNA reads as TGTGCCAGCAGTTCGGGACTAGACACCGGGGAGCTGTTTTTT. Its translation: CASSSGLDTGELFF.

This clonotype showed up just a few times. The V gene is TRBV27, the J gene TRBJ1-4; tentatively, D is TRBD1 (5 bases). The CDR3 has 16 residues. CDR1 and CDR2 from the germline V gene are MNHEY and SMNVEV (reference sequence). Between the trimmed V and J ends, which lost 6 bases and 8 bases, there was a span of 22 bases. Here the CDR3 reads CASSNNHLGVREKLFF. The CDR3 nucleotides are TGTGCCAGCAGCAACAATCACTTGGGGGTCCGGGAAAAACTGTTTTTT.

The table lists this clonotype with a few counts. The CDR3 DNA sequence: TGTGCCAGCAGCCGGACGGGGGGTTACGTGGATACCTTC. Protein sequence: CASSRTGGYVDTF. The chain couples TRBV7-9 to TRBJ1-2; tentative D call: TRBD1 (5 bases). CDR3 length: 13 amino acids. Germline values: CDR1 SEHNR, CDR2 FQNEAQ (reference sequence). Trimming removed 5 bases from V and 14 bases from J, with 21 bases in between.

V usage is TRBV7-8 and J usage is TRBJ2-7, with D tentatively TRBD2 (6 bases). From germline, CDR1 is SGHVS and CDR2 FQNEAQ. Trimming took 5 bases from V and 7 from J, leaving 18 bases between them. This CDR3 is 14 amino acids long. The CDR3 sequence is CASSHGTEAGEQYV. DNA for the CDR3: TGTGCCAGCAGCCACGGGACGGAGGCGGGGGAGCAGTACGTC.